The rows below give T cell receptor beta chains drawn from one sample of a study of T cell repertoires in aging, cancer and after chemotherapy. In TCRdb, the multiplex PCR reads were re-called with MiXCR into one record per CDR3 protein. The profile shows over 6,500 distinct CDR3 sequences, approximately 50% of them singletons. The sample comprised blood. The receptors here all came from a human donor with a solid tumor. The CDR3 runs from the conserved cysteine through the conserved F or W. D genes are given only for firm matches. For some rows the clone size is stated as once, few or many, or as a class when expanded; others skip it.

j_gene | v_gene | abundance | d_gene | CDR3nt | CDR3aa
TRBJ1-1 | TRBV7-9 | NA | NA | TGTGCCAGCAGCTTTGGGGAGAACACTGAAGCTTTCTTT | CASSFGENTEAFF
TRBJ1-2 | TRBV5-4 | NA | NA | TGTGCCAGCAGCCCGCAGGGGACTTACTATGGCTACACCTTC | CASSPQGTYYGYTF
TRBJ2-7 | TRBV6-6 | NA | NA | TGTGCCAGCAGTTACGCTGGGACCACTACCTACGAGCAGTACTTC | CASSYAGTTTYEQYF
TRBJ2-2 | TRBV6-5 | few | TRBD2 | TGTGCCAGCACTAGCGGGTACACCGGGGAGCTGTTTTTT | CASTSGYTGELFF
TRBJ2-7 | TRBV5-5 | NA | TRBD1 | TGTGCCAGCAGCCTCAGTTGGACAGGGAAGAACTACGAGCAGTACTTC | CASSLSWTGKNYEQYF
TRBJ2-5 | TRBV24-1 | NA | NA | TGTGCCACCAGTCTGGCAGGGTGGGAAGAGACCCAGTACTTC | CATSLAGWEETQYF
TRBJ1-4 | TRBV30 | NA | TRBD1 | TGTGCCTGGAGTGCCACCCGGACAGGGGGCGAAGCTAATGAAAAACTGTTTTTT | CAWSATRTGGEANEKLFF
TRBJ2-5 | TRBV7-3 | NA | NA | TGTGCCAGCAGCTTCACCCTACAAGAGACCCAGTACTTC | CASSFTLQETQYF
TRBJ1-5 | TRBV30 | few | TRBD1 | TGTGCCTGGAGATCGGTAGGGGGCGCCGATCAGCCCCAGCATTTT | CAWRSVGGADQPQHF
TRBJ1-2 | TRBV6-2/TRBV6-3 | few | NA | TGTGCCAGCAGTTACCTTTTCGACAGGATCAACTATGGCTACACCTTC | CASSYLFDRINYGYTF
TRBJ2-1 | TRBV5-1 | once | NA | TGCGCCAGCAGCTTGGTTCAGGGGCGGAATGAGCAGTTCTTC | CASSLVQGRNEQFF
TRBJ2-1 | TRBV5-1 | NA | NA | TGCGCCAGCAGCCTGGCCGGGATTATCGGCAATGAGCAGTTCTTC | CASSLAGIIGNEQFF
TRBJ1-4 | TRBV7-9 | NA | NA | TGTGCCAGCAGCTTAGGACTAGGACCTAATGAAAAACTGTTTTTT | CASSLGLGPNEKLFF
TRBJ1-4 | TRBV28 | once | NA | TGTGCCAACAGTGAGCCTCCGGCGGAGGAAAAACTGTTTTTT | CANSEPPAEEKLFF
TRBJ1-1 | TRBV28 | NA | NA | TGTGCCAGCAGTTTACCCCCAGGGTACGCTGAAGCTTTCTTT | CASSLPPGYAEAFF
TRBJ1-5 | TRBV28 | NA | TRBD1 | TGTGCCAGCAGTTTTCATGGGCAGGGGGACCAGCCCCAGCATTTT | CASSFHGQGDQPQHF
TRBJ1-1 | TRBV5-5 | NA | NA | TGTGCCATCATCTCCCTCATCGAGGTAGTGGAAGCTTTCTTT | CAIISLIEVVEAFF
TRBJ1-6 | TRBV20-1 | few | NA | TGCAGTGCTAGAGAAAGTCCCGGCGGTTCACCCCTCCACTTT | CSARESPGGSPLHF
TRBJ2-5 | TRBV30 | NA | NA | TGTGCCTGGGCGTCGCGGGCAGTAGAAGAGACCCAGTACTTC | CAWASRAVEETQYF
TRBJ2-4 | TRBV29-1 | NA | TRBD1 | TGCAGCGTCTTAGACAGGGGCATAGCCAAAAACATTCAGTACTTC | CSVLDRGIAKNIQYF
TRBJ2-5 | TRBV7-2 | NA | TRBD2 | TGTGCCAGCAGCTTAGGGCTAGCGGGGAAAGAGACCCAGTACTTC | CASSLGLAGKETQYF
TRBJ2-2 | TRBV28 | NA | TRBD1 | TGTGCCAGCAGTTTCCGGCAGGGGGACACCGGGGAGCTGTTTTTT | CASSFRQGDTGELFF
TRBJ1-5 | TRBV24-1 | few | NA | TGTGCCACCAGTGATGCCCTTCATAGCAATCAGCCCCAGCATTTT | CATSDALHSNQPQHF
TRBJ2-7 | TRBV6-5 | NA | TRBD1 | TGTGCCAGCAGCCGCCACGGACAGGGGTTATACGAGCAGTACTTC | CASSRHGQGLYEQYF
TRBJ1-1 | TRBV20-1 | once | NA | TGCAGTGCGGCCCAGGGCAGGACTGAAGCTTTCTTT | CSAAQGRTEAFF
TRBJ2-7 | TRBV10-1 | NA | NA | TGCGCCAGCAGTGAGCGTCTGGGGGTAAGGGAGCAGTACTTC | CASSERLGVREQYF
TRBJ2-2 | TRBV13 | once | NA | TGTGCCAGCAGTTTAGTACAGGGGAACACCGGGGAGCTGTTTTTT | CASSLVQGNTGELFF
TRBJ1-2 | TRBV28 | NA | NA | TGTGCCAGCAGTTTAACGTCGGAAAATGGCTACACCTTC | CASSLTSENGYTF
TRBJ1-1 | TRBV5-1 | NA | TRBD1 | TGCGCCAGCATCGGCCAGGGGGGTCACACTGAAGCTTTCTTT | CASIGQGGHTEAFF
TRBJ1-6 | TRBV10-2 | NA | NA | TGCGCCAGCATGTTGACAGCTTATAATTCACCCCTCCACTTT | CASMLTAYNSPLHF
TRBJ1-1 | TRBV18 | NA | NA | TGTGCCAGCTCACCACAGGGGATGACTGAAGCTTTCTTT | CASSPQGMTEAFF
TRBJ2-3 | TRBV19 | few | TRBD1 | TGTGCCAGTACCCGGGACAGGGGAGGCGCAGATACGCAGTATTTT | CASTRDRGGADTQYF
TRBJ2-4 | TRBV6-6 | NA | NA | TGTGCCAGCAGTTCCCTCACCGAAGCCAAAAACATTCAGTACTTC | CASSSLTEAKNIQYF
TRBJ2-7 | TRBV27 | NA | TRBD2 | TGTGCCAGCAGTTTATCGGGAGGGGATCTATACGAGCAGTACTTC | CASSLSGGDLYEQYF
TRBJ2-3 | TRBV6-1 | NA | TRBD2 | TGTGCCAGCAGTTGGAGCGGGATAGGCACAGATACGCAGTATTTT | CASSWSGIGTDTQYF
TRBJ2-2 | TRBV20-1 | NA | NA | TGCAGTGCTAGAGTCAGCTCCACCGGGGAGCTGTTTTTT | CSARVSSTGELFF
TRBJ1-6 | TRBV6-5 | NA | NA | TGTGCCAGCAGTCGGAGCCTCTATAATTCACCCCTCCACTTT | CASSRSLYNSPLHF
TRBJ2-5 | TRBV7-2 | NA | NA | TGTGCCAGCAGCTACAAACTCGACTACTCCTCATGGACCCAGTACTTC | CASSYKLDYSSWTQYF
TRBJ1-4 | TRBV28 | NA | NA | TGTGCCAGCAGTTTAAGAGCTGCAACTAATGAAAAACTGTTTTTT | CASSLRAATNEKLFF
TRBJ2-1 | TRBV29-1 | NA | NA | TGCAGCATAATTATCGGAGCTGGTGAGCAGTTCTTC | CSIIIGAGEQFF
TRBJ2-2 | TRBV15 | NA | NA | TGTGCCACCAGCAGAGATCTGGGTTCCACCGGGGAGCTGTTTTTT | CATSRDLGSTGELFF
TRBJ1-6 | TRBV6-5 | few | NA | TGTGCCAGCAGTTACTCAGACGGCTTTCGTTCACCCCTCCACTTT | CASSYSDGFRSPLHF
TRBJ2-7 | TRBV11-2 | few | NA | TGTGCCAGCAGCGGCCGGGGAACCTCCTACGAGCAGTACTTC | CASSGRGTSYEQYF
TRBJ2-7 | TRBV19 | few | NA | TGTGCCAGTAGTATAGGCGGCAGCAATTACGAGCAGTACTTC | CASSIGGSNYEQYF
TRBJ2-2 | TRBV7-2 | NA | NA | TGTGCCAGCAGCTTAGTGGGGCGCGGGGAGCTGTTTTTT | CASSLVGRGELFF
TRBJ2-3 | TRBV11-2 | NA | NA | TGTGCCAGCAGCCCCTGGGGGGTGAGGCAGAACACAGATACGCAGTATTTT | CASSPWGVRQNTDTQYF
TRBJ2-5 | TRBV14 | few | NA | TGTGCCAGCAGCCAAGGTGGCGGTTACCTTGGAGAGACCCAGTACTTC | CASSQGGGYLGETQYF
TRBJ1-1 | TRBV27 | few | NA | TGTGCCAGCAGTTTAAATCAGGGCGGCACTGAAGCTTTCTTT | CASSLNQGGTEAFF
TRBJ2-2 | TRBV4-2 | once | TRBD1 | TGCGCCAGCAGCCCATTAACAGGGGGCGCTGGGAACACCGGGGAGCTGTTTTTT | CASSPLTGGAGNTGELFF
TRBJ1-1 | TRBV5-4 | once | NA | TGTGCCAGCAGAGACCAGGGGATTAGGACTGAAGCTTTCTTT | CASRDQGIRTEAFF
TRBJ2-2 | TRBV12-3/TRBV12-4 | NA | NA | TGTGCCAGCGGACGAACCTCGGGGGGCGCGGCCACCGGGGAGCTGTTTTTT | CASGRTSGGAATGELFF
TRBJ2-3 | TRBV27 | NA | NA | TGTGCCAGCGCCCTAGGTCGCGCAGATACGCAGTATTTT | CASALGRADTQYF
TRBJ2-7 | TRBV7-6 | NA | NA | TGTGCCAGCAGTTCCGCGGGCCGAGGGTCCGAGCAGTACTTC | CASSSAGRGSEQYF